Below are 10 T cell receptor beta chains sequenced from a single sample in a study of cytotoxic CD8 clonotypes in ibrutinib-treated CLL. Produced via immunoSEQ multiplex PCR; TCRdb's table is partial and in-frame only. The sample includes more than 25,000 clones, 76% of them seen just once. The sample in question was PBMCs, obtained after 36 months of ibrutinib treatment. The receptors derive from a human donor with chronic lymphocytic leukemia.

This chain joins TRBV9 and TRBJ2-1, with 9 nucleotides matching TRBD2. The CDR3 is 16 amino acids. V lost 0 bases and J lost 1; bases outside the gene matches: 2. The V gene's germline CDR1 is SGDLS and CDR2 YYNGEE. The CDR3 DNA reads TGTGCCAGCAGCGTAGAGGCGGGGGGGTCCTACAATGAGCAGTTCTTC. It specifies CASSVEAGGSYNEQFF.

V usage is TRBV10-2 and J usage is TRBJ2-7; 10 positions match TRBD2. After removal of 2 bases from V and 4 bases from J, the junction contained 2 bases not matched to a gene. CDR1 and CDR2 (germline): WSHSY, SAAADI. CDR3 size: 14 residues. The CDR3 DNA follows: TGCGCCAGCAGTGAGACTAGCGGGGCGTACGAGCAGTACTTC. It is translated as CASSETSGAYEQYF.

The rearrangement uses TRBV5-6 and TRBJ1-1, with a weak D call TRBD1 (6 bases). Trimming removed 3 bases from V and 1 base from J, with 10 bases in between. Germline V gives CDR1 SGHDT, CDR2 YYEEEE. The CDR3 covers 14 residues. The CDR3 DNA is TGTGCCAGCAGCTGGCAGGGGTGGAACACTGAAGCTTTCTTT. Protein: CASSWQGWNTEAFF.

V is TRBV7-8 and J is TRBJ1-2, with 11 nucleotides matching TRBD1. This CDR3 contains 14 residues. V shed 5 bases and J 5 bases; nucleotides not matched to a gene: 4. Germline loops: CDR1 SGHVS, CDR2 FQNEAQ. CDR3 loop: CASSQGQGAYGYTF. CDR3 coding DNA: TGTGCCAGCAGCCAAGGACAGGGGGCGTATGGCTACACCTTC.

V is TRBV10-3 and J is TRBJ1-2; possible D gene TRBD1, 5 bases. Germline CDR1 reads ENHRY; CDR2 reads SYGVKD. Trimming shortened V by 0 bases and J by 5 bases, and 7 bases separated the two germline ends. There are 13 residues in the CDR3. CDR3 bases: TGTGCCATCAGTGAGTCCGGGGGTTATGGCTACACCTTC. Residues: CAISESGGYGYTF.

This clone was seen once. The J gene is TRBJ2-3, the V gene TRBV5-4, with a tentative D call TRBD1 (5 bases). Trimming shortened V by 0 bases and J by 0 bases, and 5 bases separated the two germline ends. Germline values: CDR1 SGHNT, CDR2 YYREEE (reference sequence). This CDR3 has 14 amino acids. The CDR3 nucleotides are TGTGCCAGCAGCTTGGGGGGCAGCACAGATACGCAGTATTTT. This gives the protein CASSLGGSTDTQYF.

The rearrangement links TRBV4-1 to TRBJ2-2; the match to TRBD1 covers 7 bases. The J segment lost 4 bases and the V segment lost 0 bases, leaving 5 bases of the junction unmatched. The germline V gene has CDR1 MGHRA and CDR2 YSYEKL. This CDR3 is built from 16 residues. The CDR3 is CASSQERGLGTGELFF. The CDR3 nucleotides are TGCGCCAGCAGCCAAGAAAGGGGGCTAGGCACCGGGGAGCTGTTTTTT.

The CDR3 loop reads CASSKGARGYTF. CDR3 coding DNA: TGCGCCAGCAGCAAGGGGGCGCGGGGCTACACCTTC. This rearrangement joins TRBV5-1 to TRBJ1-2, with TRBD1 matching over 7 bases. Germline CDR1 SGHRS, CDR2 YFSETQ. The CDR3 loop spans 12 amino acids. After removal of 4 bases from V and 8 bases from J, the junction contained 5 bases not matched to a gene.

J is TRBJ2-5 and V is TRBV10-3, with a tentative D call TRBD2 (5 bases). Germline V lookup: CDR1 ENHRY, CDR2 SYGVKD. The CDR3 has 12 amino acids. V was cut by 6 bases and J by 5 bases, with 10 bases left in between. Here the CDR3 reads CAISAGEETQYF. In DNA form, the CDR3 reads TGTGCCATCAGCGCTGGGGAGGAGACCCAGTACTTC.

The rearrangement links TRBV5-6 to TRBJ2-7; D gene ambiguous. Germline CDR1 reads SGHDT; CDR2 reads YYEEEE. Between the trimmed V and J ends, which lost 0 bases and 3 bases, there was a span of 10 bases. The CDR3 runs to 14 residues. The CDR3 loop is CASSLDSQIYEQYF. DNA of the CDR3: TGTGCCAGCAGCTTGGACAGTCAGATCTACGAGCAGTACTTC.